Shown below are 23 T cell receptor beta chains from a single sample sequenced in a study of T-cell memory formation after mild COVID-19. TCRdb re-derived calls from the 5' RACE reads in MiXCR, one entry per CDR3 protein. The repertoire includes about 470,000 distinct CDR3 sequences, over 15% of them detected once, and approximately 13% sits in the top ten. The material sequenced was PBMCs or a T cell subset sorted from them (not recorded which). The receptors come from an adult woman who had mild COVID-19 (a few samples of this study predate the infection). Cell type and time point are not known.

This clonotype turned up a few times. The rearrangement uses TRBV6-2 or TRBV6-3 and TRBJ1-1; no clear D. CDR1 is MNHEY and CDR2 is SVGEGT in the germline V gene. CDR3 length: 11 amino acids. The V gene lost 4 bases and the J gene lost 6 bases, with 6 bases spanning the gap. The CDR3 nucleotides read TGTGCCAGCAGTTCGGGCGCTGAAGCTTTCTTT. Its protein is CASSSGAEAFF.

The chain has TRBV5-1 and TRBJ2-6; possibly TRBD1 for D (5 bases). Germline V CDR1 and CDR2: SGHRS, YFSETQ. This CDR3 is built from 14 residues. Trimming took off 7 bases at V and 0 bases at J, with 8 bases between the two ends. This CDR3 reads CASYQGSGANVLTF. As DNA, the CDR3 is TGCGCCAGCTACCAGGGCTCTGGGGCCAACGTCCTGACTTTC. The full variable domain, its missing parts supplied by reference TRBV5-1 and TRBJ2-6, is KAGVTQTPRYLIKTRGQQVTLSCSPISGHRSVSWYQQTPGQGLQFLFEYFSETQRNKGNFPGRFSGRQFSNSRSEMNVSTLELGDSALYLCASYQGSGANVLTFGAGSRLTVL.

The V and J genes are TRBV9 and TRBJ2-5, with 10 bases lining up with TRBD1. Looked up from germline, CDR1 is SGDLS and CDR2 is YYNGEE. The CDR3 is made up of 15 amino acids. Trimming cost V 3 bases and J 5 bases; bases outside gene matches: 7. The CDR3: CASSATGGGRETQYF. DNA of the CDR3: TGTGCCAGCAGCGCGACAGGGGGCGGGAGGGAGACCCAGTACTTC.

J is TRBJ2-3 and V is TRBV4-2; D call uncertain. The CDR3 loop spans 15 amino acids. Germline CDR1 LGHNA, CDR2 YNFKEQ. V was shortened by 1 base and J by 0 bases, with 8 bases between the two germline ends. CDR3 DNA sequence: TGTGCCAGCAGCCAAGCGGAGACTAGCACAGATACGCAGTATTTT. Translation: CASSQAETSTDTQYF.

This chain joins TRBV24-1 and TRBJ2-1, with 8 positions matching TRBD2. Germline CDR1 reads KGHDR; CDR2 reads SFDVKD. V shed 4 bases and J 5 bases; nucleotides not matched to a gene: 12. There are 17 residues in the CDR3. The CDR3 bases are TGTGCCACCAGTGACTCGAGGCGACTAGCGATGAACAATGAGCAGTTCTTC. It specifies CATSDSRRLAMNNEQFF.

This chain connects TRBV7-9 to TRBJ1-4; maybe TRBD1 (6 bases). Germline CDR1 reads SEHNR; CDR2 reads FQNEAQ (reference sequence). This CDR3 region has 15 residues. V dropped 2 bases and J dropped 8 bases, with 15 bases sitting between them. CDR3: CASSLIGGGEEKLFF. CDR3 sequence (DNA): TGTGCCAGCAGCTTAATAGGAGGGGGAGAGGAAAAACTGTTTTTT. The full variable domain, in which reference TRBV7-9 and TRBJ1-4 provide the parts outside the CDR3, is DTGVSQNPRHKITKRGQNVTFRCDPISEHNRLYWYRQTLGQGPEFLTYFQNEAQLEKSRLLSDRFSAERPKGSFSTLEIQRTEQGDSAMYLCASSLIGGGEEKLFFGSGTQLSVL.

This clonotype was seen more than once but under ten times. V gene TRBV24-1 combines with J gene TRBJ2-3; possibly TRBD2 for D (6 bases). Germline lookup yields CDR1 KGHDR and CDR2 SFDVKD. CDR3 length: 14 amino acids. Between the trimmed V and J ends, which lost 1 base and 6 bases, there was a span of 10 bases. Here the CDR3 reads CATSDFAGSDTQYF. In DNA form, the CDR3 reads TGTGCCACCAGTGATTTTGCGGGGTCGGATACGCAGTATTTT.

V gene TRBV11-3 combines with J gene TRBJ2-1; D remains ambiguous. The V end was cut by 5 bases, the J end by 8 bases, with 13 bases between. CDR3 size: 13 residues. CDR1 SGHNT and CDR2 YENEEA come from the germline V gene. CDR3 in DNA: TGTGCCAGCAGCCCAACCTGGATCCATGAGCAGTTCTTC. The encoded protein is CASSPTWIHEQFF. Supplemented by reference TRBV11-3 and TRBJ2-1, the full variable domain reads EAGVVQSPRYKIIEKKQPVAFWCNPISGHNTLYWYLQNLGQGPELLIRYENEEAVDDSQLPKDRFSAERLKGVDSTLKIQPAELGDSAVYLCASSPTWIHEQFFGPGTRLTVL.

The gene calls are TRBV3-1 and TRBJ2-2; 11 positions agree with TRBD2. V lost 4 bases and J lost 4; bases outside the gene matches: 11. Germline V lookup: CDR1 LGHDT, CDR2 YNNKEL (reference sequence). The CDR3 spans 18 residues. This chain's CDR3 is CASSPLLALAGVTGELFF. The DNA for the CDR3 is TGTGCCAGCAGCCCCCTTCTAGCACTAGCGGGAGTCACCGGGGAGCTGTTTTTT.

This clonotype was counted between two and nine times. The chain links TRBV12-3 or TRBV12-4 to TRBJ2-3, with TRBD2 as a possible D gene (6 bases). This CDR3 is 16 amino acids long. V dropped 8 bases and J dropped 0 bases, with 18 bases sitting between them. CDR3 bases: TGTGCCAGCGATGCGGGGACGGCTACTAGCACAGATACGCAGTATTTT. Residues: CASDAGTATSTDTQYF.

On this clonotype itself: One end of the junction varies from germline; a read error may be responsible. The gene calls are TRBV24-1 and TRBJ2-1; 9 nucleotides align to TRBD1. The CDR3 runs 12 residues. Germline loops: CDR1 KGHDR, CDR2 SFDVKD. CDR3 bases: TGTGCCACCAGTGACCCTGGGACAGGGCAACTCTTC. Translation: CATSDPGTGQLF.

The rearrangement links TRBV19 to TRBJ1-2; 7 bases agree with TRBD1. The CDR3 totals 16 residues. Looked up from germline, CDR1 is LNHDA and CDR2 is SQIVND (reference sequence). V lost 0 bases and J lost 2; bases outside the gene matches: 6. The CDR3 reads CASSIDQGRGNYGYTF. The CDR3 coding sequence is TGTGCCAGTAGTATAGATCAAGGCAGGGGGAACTATGGCTACACCTTC. Variable domain in full (rest from reference TRBV19 and TRBJ1-2): DGGITQSPKYLFRKEGQNVTLSCEQNLNHDAMYWYRQDPGQGLRLIYYSQIVNDFQKGDIAEGYSVSREKKESFPLTVTSAQKNPTAFYLCASSIDQGRGNYGYTFGSGTRLTVV.

The chain links TRBV20-1 to TRBJ1-1; D gene uncertain. Germline V gene sequence: CDR1 DFQATT, CDR2 SNEGSKA (reference sequence). The CDR3 has 12 residues. DNA of the CDR3: TGCTCGGTTACCGAAGGGAGCACTGAAGCTTTCTTT. It yields the protein CSVTEGSTEAFF.

This clonotype was counted between two and nine times. This chain joins TRBV20-1 and TRBJ2-7; TRBD2 aligns across 11 bases. CDR1 is DFQATT and CDR2 is SNEGSKA in the germline V gene (reference sequence). The CDR3 is 14 residues long. Unmatched junction bases numbered 7, after V lost 6 bases and J lost 3 bases. DNA for the CDR3: TGCAGTGCCGCGACCGGACTAGCGGGCTACGAGCAGTACTTC. Its protein product is CSAATGLAGYEQYF.

This clonotype has more than one count but fewer than ten. V and J are TRBV11-2 and TRBJ2-7, with 9 bases identical to TRBD2. Germline CDR1 and CDR2: SGHAT and FQNNGV. Losses at the gene ends were 5 bases for V and 3 bases for J; bases not matched to a gene: 5. This CDR3 has 14 residues. The CDR3 DNA follows: TGTGCCAGCAGCCCTAGCGGGACCAACTACGAGCAGTACTTC. Its translation is CASSPSGTNYEQYF.

The rearrangement links TRBV12-3 or TRBV12-4 to TRBJ1-5; no clear D gene. Trimming pared 6 bases from V and 6 bases from J, leaving 12 bases between. This CDR3 contains 13 residues. Written as DNA, the CDR3 is TGTGCCAGCAGCCGACATGGGTTTCAGCCCCAGCATTTT. Translation: CASSRHGFQPQHF.

The table lists this clonotype with a few counts. V is TRBV4-1 and J is TRBJ1-1; D may be TRBD1 (5 bases). Trimming cost V 4 bases and J 6 bases, with 21 bases left between them. Germline V gene sequence: CDR1 MGHRA, CDR2 YSYEKL. CDR3 length equals 16 residues. The CDR3 region has the DNA TGCGCCAGCAGCCTCCCCATGGGGCGGGGTGAGGCTGAAGCTTTCTTT. This sequence encodes CASSLPMGRGEAEAFF.

This clonotype was detected only once. The chain carries TRBV18 and TRBJ1-1; 12 bases are a match to TRBD1. The CDR3 is made up of 16 amino acids. The V and J ends lost 3 bases and 4 bases, in that order; junction bases with no gene match: 6. Germline-derived CDR1 and CDR2 are KGHSH and LQKENI. CDR3 coding DNA: TGTGCCAGCTCACCGGGACAGGGGGCGCAAGGCACTGAAGCTTTCTTT. Translating gives CASSPGQGAQGTEAFF. Based on the CDR3 plus reference TRBV18 and TRBJ1-1, the full variable domain is NAGVMQNPRHLVRRRGQEARLRCSPMKGHSHVYWYRQLPEEGLKFMVYLQKENIIDESGMPKERFSAEFPKEGPSILRIQQVVRGDSAAYFCASSPGQGAQGTEAFFGQGTRLTVV.

The V gene is TRBV10-1, the J gene TRBJ2-7; 11 nucleotides match TRBD2. There are 19 residues in the CDR3. J was trimmed by 6 bases and V by 5 bases; bases with no gene match: 21. The germline V gene encodes CDR1 WNHNN and CDR2 SYGVQD (reference sequence). The CDR3 spells CASSSYGTSGDRGRAEQYF. CDR3 sequence (DNA): TGCGCCAGCAGTTCCTACGGGACTAGCGGAGATCGAGGAAGGGCCGAGCAGTACTTC.

Only a few counts were recorded for this clonotype. The J gene is TRBJ2-2, the V gene TRBV7-3; 8 positions match TRBD1. The CDR3 runs 13 residues. CDR1 and CDR2 from the germline V gene are SGHTA and FQGTGA. The V segment lost 5 bases and the J segment 5 bases; nucleotides outside the gene matches: 1. CDR3 in amino acids: CASSRTGTGELFF. In DNA form, the CDR3 reads TGTGCCAGCAGCCGGACAGGGACCGGGGAGCTGTTTTTT.

This clonotype appeared many times. V gene TRBV12-3 or TRBV12-4 combines with J gene TRBJ2-2; D is uncertain. The CDR3 totals 14 residues. V lost 1 base, J lost 5 bases, and 8 bases lay in between. The CDR3, as DNA: TGTGCCAGCAGTTTAGACCCAGCAACCGGGGAGCTGTTTTTT. Protein product: CASSLDPATGELFF.

This chain connects TRBV9 to TRBJ1-6, with D unclear. V was clipped by 0 bases and J by 9 bases, with 10 bases between them. The CDR3 totals 14 residues. Germline assignment: CDR1 SGDLS and CDR2 YYNGEE. The CDR3 region is CASSVEELRSPLHF. CDR3 bases: TGTGCCAGCAGCGTAGAGGAACTTCGTTCACCCCTCCACTTT.

The chain employs TRBV15 and TRBJ1-4; D might be TRBD1 (6 bases). This CDR3 has 16 residues. CDR1 and CDR2 from the germline V gene are LNHNV and YYDKDF (reference sequence). V was cut by 1 base and J by 7 bases, with 16 bases left in between. CDR3 bases: TGTGCCACCAGCAGAGCTCCGGGGGGCGCGGGTGAAAAACTGTTTTTT. Its translation: CATSRAPGGAGEKLFF.